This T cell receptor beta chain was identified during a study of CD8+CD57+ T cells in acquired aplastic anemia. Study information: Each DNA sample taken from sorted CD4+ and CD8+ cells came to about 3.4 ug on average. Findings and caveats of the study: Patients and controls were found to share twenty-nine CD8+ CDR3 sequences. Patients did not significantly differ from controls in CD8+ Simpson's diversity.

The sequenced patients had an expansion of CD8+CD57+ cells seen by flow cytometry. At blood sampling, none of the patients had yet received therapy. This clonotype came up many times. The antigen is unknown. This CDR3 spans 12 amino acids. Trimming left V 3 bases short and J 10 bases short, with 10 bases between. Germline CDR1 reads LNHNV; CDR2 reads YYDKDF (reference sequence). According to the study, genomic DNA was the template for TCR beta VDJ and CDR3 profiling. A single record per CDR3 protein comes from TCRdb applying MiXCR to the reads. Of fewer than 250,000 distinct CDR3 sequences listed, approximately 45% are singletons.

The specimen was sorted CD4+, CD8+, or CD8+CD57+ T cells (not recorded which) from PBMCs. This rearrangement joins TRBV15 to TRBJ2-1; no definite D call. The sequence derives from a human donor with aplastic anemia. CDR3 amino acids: CATSSIREEQFF. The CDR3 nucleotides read TGTGCCACCAGCAGTATAAGAGAGGAGCAGTTCTTC.